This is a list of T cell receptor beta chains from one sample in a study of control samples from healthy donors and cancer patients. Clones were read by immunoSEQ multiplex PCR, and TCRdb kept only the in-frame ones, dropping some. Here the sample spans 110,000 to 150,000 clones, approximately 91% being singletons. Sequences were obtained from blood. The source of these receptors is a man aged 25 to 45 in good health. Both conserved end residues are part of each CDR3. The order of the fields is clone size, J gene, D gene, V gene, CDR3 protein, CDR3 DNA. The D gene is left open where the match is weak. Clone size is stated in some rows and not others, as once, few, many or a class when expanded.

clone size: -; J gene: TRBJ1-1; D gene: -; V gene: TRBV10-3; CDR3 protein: CAISEFDRLNTEAFF; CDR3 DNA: TGTGCCATCAGTGAATTCGACCGATTGAACACTGAAGCTTTCTTT
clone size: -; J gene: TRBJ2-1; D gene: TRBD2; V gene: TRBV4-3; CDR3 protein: CASSQGGLAHEQFF; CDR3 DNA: TGCGCCAGCAGCCAAGGAGGACTAGCTCATGAGCAGTTCTTC
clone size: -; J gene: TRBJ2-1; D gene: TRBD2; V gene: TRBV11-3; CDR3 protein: CASEPSGGNNEQFF; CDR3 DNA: TGTGCCAGCGAACCTAGCGGGGGGAACAATGAGCAGTTCTTC
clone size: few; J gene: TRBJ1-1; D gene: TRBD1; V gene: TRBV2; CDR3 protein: CASRGGANTEAFF; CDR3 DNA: TGTGCCAGCAGAGGGGGCGCGAACACTGAAGCTTTCTTT
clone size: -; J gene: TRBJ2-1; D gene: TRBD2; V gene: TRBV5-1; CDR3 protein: CASRDSGGTYNEQFF; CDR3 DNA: TGCGCCAGCAGAGATAGCGGGGGCACCTACAATGAGCAGTTCTTC
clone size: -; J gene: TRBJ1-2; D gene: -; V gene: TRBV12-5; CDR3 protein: CASGEGANYGYTF; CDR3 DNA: TGTGCTAGTGGCGAGGGGGCTAACTATGGCTACACCTTC
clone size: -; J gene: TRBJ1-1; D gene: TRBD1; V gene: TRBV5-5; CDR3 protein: CASSQDRESGAFF; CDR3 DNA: TGTGCCAGCAGCCAGGACAGGGAAAGTGGAGCTTTCTTT
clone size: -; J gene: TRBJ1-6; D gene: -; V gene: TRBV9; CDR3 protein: CASSVKYWDSPLHF; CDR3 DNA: TGTGCCAGCAGCGTCAAGTACTGGGATTCACCCCTCCACTTT
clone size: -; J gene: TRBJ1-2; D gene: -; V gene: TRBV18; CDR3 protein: CASSPRGQQRDGYTF; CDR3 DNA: TGTGCCAGCTCACCAAGGGGTCAACAACGGGATGGCTACACCTTC
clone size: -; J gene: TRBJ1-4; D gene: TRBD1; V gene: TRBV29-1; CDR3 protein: CSASTGWGRTNEKLFF; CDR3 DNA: TGCAGCGCCTCGACAGGGTGGGGAAGAACTAATGAAAAACTGTTTTTT
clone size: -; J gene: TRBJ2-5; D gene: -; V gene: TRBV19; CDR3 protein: CASSMLGQETQYF; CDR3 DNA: TGTGCCAGTAGTATGCTGGGACAAGAGACCCAGTACTTC
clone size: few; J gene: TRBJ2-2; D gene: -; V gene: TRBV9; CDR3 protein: CASSVEGRLGGELFF; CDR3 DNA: TGTGCCAGCAGCGTAGAGGGTAGGCTTGGCGGGGAGCTGTTTTTT
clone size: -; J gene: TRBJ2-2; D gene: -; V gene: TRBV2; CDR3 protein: CASSVDPLSGGELFF; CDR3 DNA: TGTGCCAGCAGTGTGGACCCACTGTCGGGCGGGGAGCTGTTTTTT
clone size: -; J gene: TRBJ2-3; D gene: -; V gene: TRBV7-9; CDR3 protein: CASSLDADTQYF; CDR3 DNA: TGTGCCAGCAGCCTAGATGCAGATACGCAGTATTTT
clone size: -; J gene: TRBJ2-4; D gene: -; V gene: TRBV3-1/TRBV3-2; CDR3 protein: CASSHGVKNIQYF; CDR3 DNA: TGTGCCAGCAGCCATGGGGTCAAAAACATTCAGTACTTC
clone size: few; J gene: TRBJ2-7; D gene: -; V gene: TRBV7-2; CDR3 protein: CASADFSSYEQYF; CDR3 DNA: TGTGCCAGCGCTGACTTCAGCTCCTACGAGCAGTACTTC
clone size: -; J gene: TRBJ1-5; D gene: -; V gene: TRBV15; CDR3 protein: CATSRTRDQPQHF; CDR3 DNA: TGTGCCACCAGCAGGACGAGGGATCAGCCCCAGCATTTT
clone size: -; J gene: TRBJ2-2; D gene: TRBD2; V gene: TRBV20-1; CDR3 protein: CSASESGGASGELFF; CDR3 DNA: TGCAGTGCTAGTGAAAGCGGGGGGGCCTCCGGGGAGCTGTTTTTT
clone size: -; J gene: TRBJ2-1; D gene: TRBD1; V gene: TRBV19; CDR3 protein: CASSPGQGFEQFF; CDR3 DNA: TGTGCCAGTAGTCCGGGACAGGGTTTTGAGCAGTTCTTC
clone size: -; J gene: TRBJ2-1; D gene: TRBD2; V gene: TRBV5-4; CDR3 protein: CASSPGTSGRDEQFF; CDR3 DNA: TGTGCCAGCAGCCCGGGGACTAGCGGGAGAGATGAGCAGTTCTTC
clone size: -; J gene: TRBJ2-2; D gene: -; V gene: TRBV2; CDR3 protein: CASSEGYTGELFF; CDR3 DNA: TGTGCCAGCAGTGAGGGATACACCGGGGAGCTGTTTTTT
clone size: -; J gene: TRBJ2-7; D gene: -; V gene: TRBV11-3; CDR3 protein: CASTRQGGSYEQYF; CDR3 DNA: TGTGCCAGCACCCGACAGGGAGGGTCCTACGAGCAGTACTTC
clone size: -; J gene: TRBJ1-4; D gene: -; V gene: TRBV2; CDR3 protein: CASRKTTNEKLFF; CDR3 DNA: TGTGCCAGCAGAAAGACAACTAATGAAAAACTGTTTTTT
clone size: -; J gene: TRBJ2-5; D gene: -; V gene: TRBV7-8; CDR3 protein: CASRPNNGGGETQYF; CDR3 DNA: TGTGCCAGCAGGCCAAATAACGGAGGGGGAGAGACCCAGTACTTC
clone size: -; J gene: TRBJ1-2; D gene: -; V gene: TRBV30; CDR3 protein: CAWRDGSYGYTF; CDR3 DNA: TGTGCCTGGAGGGACGGATCCTATGGCTACACCTTC
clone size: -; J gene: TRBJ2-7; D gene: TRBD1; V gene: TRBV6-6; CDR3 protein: CASSPVGQGPSGYF; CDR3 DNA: TGTGCCAGCAGTCCTGTGGGACAGGGGCCATCCGGGTACTTC
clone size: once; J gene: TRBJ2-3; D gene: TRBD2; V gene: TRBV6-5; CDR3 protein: CASSYTGLAGGDTQYF; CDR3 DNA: TGTGCCAGCAGTTACACGGGACTAGCGGGGGGTGATACGCAGTATTTT
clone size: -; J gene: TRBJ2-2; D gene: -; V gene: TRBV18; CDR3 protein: CASSLDRNTGELFF; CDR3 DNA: TGTGCCAGTTCGCTAGACAGGAACACCGGGGAGCTGTTTTTT
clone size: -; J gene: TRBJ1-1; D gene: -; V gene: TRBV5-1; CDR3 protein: CASVDSMNTEAFF; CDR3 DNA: TGCGCCAGCGTAGACAGCATGAACACTGAAGCTTTCTTT
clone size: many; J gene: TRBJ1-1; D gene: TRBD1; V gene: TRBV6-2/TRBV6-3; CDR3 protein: CASSYGYRGPDEAFF; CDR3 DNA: TGTGCCAGCAGTTACGGCTACAGGGGGCCCGATGAAGCTTTCTTT
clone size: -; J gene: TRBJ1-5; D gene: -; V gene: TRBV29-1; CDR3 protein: CSVVGQGVNQPQHF; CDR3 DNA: TGCAGCGTTGTGGGACAAGGAGTAAATCAGCCCCAGCATTTT
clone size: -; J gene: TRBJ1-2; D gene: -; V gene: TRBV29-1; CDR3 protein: CSVGGNYGYTF; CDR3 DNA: TGCAGCGTTGGAGGGAACTATGGCTACACCTTC
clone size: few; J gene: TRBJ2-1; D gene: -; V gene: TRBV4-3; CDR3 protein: CASSQEPNEQFF; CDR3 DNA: TGCGCCAGCAGCCAAGAGCCCAATGAGCAGTTCTTC
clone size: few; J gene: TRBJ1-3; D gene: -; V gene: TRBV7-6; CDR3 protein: CASSPGAAVSGNTIYF; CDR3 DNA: TGTGCCAGCAGCCCAGGGGCCGCAGTTTCTGGAAACACCATATATTTT
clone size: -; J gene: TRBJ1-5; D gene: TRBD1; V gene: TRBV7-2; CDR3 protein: CASSVLTGANQPQHF; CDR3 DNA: TGTGCCAGCAGCGTCCTGACAGGGGCCAATCAGCCCCAGCATTTT
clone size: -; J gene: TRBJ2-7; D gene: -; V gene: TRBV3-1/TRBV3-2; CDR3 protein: CASSQVRLAREQYF; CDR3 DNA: TGTGCCAGCAGCCAAGTTCGGCTAGCGCGCGAGCAGTACTTC
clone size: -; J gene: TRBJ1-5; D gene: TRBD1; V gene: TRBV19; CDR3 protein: CASSIPDLQGVFNQPQHF; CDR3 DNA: TGTGCCAGTAGTATACCCGACTTACAGGGGGTATTCAATCAGCCCCAGCATTTT
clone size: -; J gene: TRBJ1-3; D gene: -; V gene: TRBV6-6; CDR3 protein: CASRLQGSGNTIYF; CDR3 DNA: TGTGCCAGCAGACTACAGGGTTCAGGAAACACCATATATTTT
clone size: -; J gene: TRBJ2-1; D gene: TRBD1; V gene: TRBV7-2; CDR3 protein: CASSLVGTESYNEQFF; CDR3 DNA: TGTGCCAGCAGCTTAGTTGGGACAGAGTCCTACAATGAGCAGTTCTTC
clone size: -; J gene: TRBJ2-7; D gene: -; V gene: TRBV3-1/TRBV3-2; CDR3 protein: CASSPKTRPHEQYF; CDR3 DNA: TGTGCCAGCAGCCCGAAGACTAGACCTCACGAGCAGTACTTC
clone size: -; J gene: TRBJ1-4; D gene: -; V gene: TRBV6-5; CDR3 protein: CASSQGGEEKLFF; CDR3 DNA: TGTGCCAGCAGCCAAGGGGGGGAGGAAAAACTGTTTTTT
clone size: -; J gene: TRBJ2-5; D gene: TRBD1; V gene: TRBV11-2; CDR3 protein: CASNDWDRGHETQYF; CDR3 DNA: TGTGCCAGCAATGACTGGGACAGGGGGCATGAGACCCAGTACTTC
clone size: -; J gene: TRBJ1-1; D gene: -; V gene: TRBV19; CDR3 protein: CASMLGDGAFF; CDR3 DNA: TGTGCCAGTATGCTTGGGGATGGGGCTTTCTTT
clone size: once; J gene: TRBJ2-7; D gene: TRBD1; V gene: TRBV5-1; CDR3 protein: CASSSTGARGGQYEQYF; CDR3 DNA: TGCGCCAGCAGCTCAACAGGGGCCCGTGGGGGACAGTACGAGCAGTACTTC
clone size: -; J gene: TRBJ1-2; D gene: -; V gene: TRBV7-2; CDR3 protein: CASSLYSGAGANYGYTF; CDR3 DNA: TGTGCCAGCAGCTTATATTCCGGAGCAGGGGCCAACTATGGCTACACCTTC
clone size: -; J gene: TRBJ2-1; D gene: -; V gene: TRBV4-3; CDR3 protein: CASSRGFRNNEQFF; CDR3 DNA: TGCGCCAGCAGCCGGGGGTTTCGGAACAATGAGCAGTTCTTC